The entry below describes one TCR beta chain. Its target is unknown. The entry originates in a study of T-cell memory formation after mild COVID-19. Study as a whole: Among the donors, TCR clusters were largely specific to each donor. Overall study results and limits: CD4/CD8 balance held among clones contracting day 15 to 85, and later expanders leaned CD4+. Cross-reactive memory seemingly joined, as some responding clones were found in pre-infection memory.

MiXCR, run by TCRdb on the 5' RACE reads, gives a single entry per CDR3 protein. The sample yields about 320,000 distinct CDR3 sequences, about 13% seen once. The receptor was isolated from a man younger than 35 who had mild COVID-19 (a few samples of this study predate the infection). Cell type and time point are not known. Material: PBMCs or a T cell subset sorted from them (not recorded which).

The CDR3 reads CASSGAGTGLDTIYF. The DNA of the CDR3 is TGTGCCAGCAGCGGAGCCGGGACAGGGCTTGACACCATATATTTT. This sequence joins TRBV9 and TRBJ1-3; TRBD1 agrees at 9 bases. CDR1 and CDR2 (germline): SGDLS, YYNGEE. V was clipped by 3 bases and J by 8 bases; unmatched bases: 9. This CDR3 comprises 15 residues.